The clone carrying this T cell receptor (beta chain) was seen a few times. This CDR3 spans 15 amino acids. Germline V gene lookup returns CDR1 LNHDA and CDR2 SQIVND (reference sequence). Trimming pared 6 bases from V and 9 bases from J, leaving 21 bases between. TCRdb's table, derived via immunoSEQ multiplex PCR, lists solely in-frame clones and lacks some. The sample shows 110,000 or so clones, around nine tenths of them seen only once. The entry originates in a study of blood T cell repertoires in COVID-19. Turning to the study itself: COVID-19 samples collected from the United States, Italy and Spain covered acute and convalescent phases.

This sequence originates from a woman between 65 and 79 years old who had recovered from COVID-19. Sequencing was done on a sample of peripheral blood. J is TRBJ1-5 and V is TRBV19, with D perhaps matching TRBD1 (5 bases). The CDR3 nucleotides read TGTGCCAGTAGCCGCGGGGCTCTGGACGGGGGGCCCCAGCATTTT. It codes for CASSRGALDGGPQHF.